These 20 T cell receptor beta chains originate from one sample sequenced in a study of shared clonotypes between healthy human individuals. The assay was immunoSEQ multiplex PCR, and TCRdb's table has in-frame clones only and misses some. This sample has over 850,000 clones; 75% to 85% occur once, and the top ten carry about 0.52%. Sample: memory CD4+ T cells from PBMCs. Subset reported: CD45RA-negative fraction. Receptor source: a man younger than 30 in good health. Some clones in this sample may be carry-over from other donors' samples.

The gene calls are TRBV18 and TRBJ1-4, with D possibly TRBD1 on 5 matching bases. The CDR3 runs 15 residues. Trimming stripped 3 bases from V and 8 bases from J, with 16 bases between. Germline CDR1 and CDR2: KGHSH and LQKENI. DNA of the CDR3: TGTGCCAGCTCACCCCGGGCAGGGTGGGGCGAAAAACTGTTTTTT. This gives the protein CASSPRAGWGEKLFF.

This clone was counted between two and nine times. Different DNA sequences within this sample yield the same CDR3. The chain recombines TRBV14 with TRBJ2-7, with D unclear. The CDR3 is made up of 11 amino acids. V lost 3 bases and J lost 3, with 3 bases in between. CDR1 is SGHDN and CDR2 is FVKESK in the germline V gene. The CDR3 DNA is TGTGCCAGCAGCCAGCACTACGAGCAGTACTTC. Translating gives CASSQHYEQYF.

The chain couples TRBV6-1 to TRBJ2-7, with D possibly matching TRBD1 (6 bases). The V end was cut by 6 bases, the J end by 0 bases, with 12 bases between. Germline V lookup: CDR1 MNHNS, CDR2 SASEGT. The CDR3 spans 14 residues. The CDR3 DNA is TGTGCCAGCAGACAGACAGGACGCTCCTACGAGCAGTACTTC. Amino acids: CASRQTGRSYEQYF.

The V gene is TRBV14, the J gene TRBJ1-1, with 11 positions matching TRBD1. The CDR3 has 18 amino acids. The germline V gene encodes CDR1 SGHDN and CDR2 FVKESK. J gave up 3 bases and V 1 base, and 10 bases lay outside the gene matches. The CDR3 coding sequence is TGTGCCAGCAGCCAAGGGACAGGGGGCCTGGTGAAGGACACTGAAGCTTTCTTT. It codes for CASSQGTGGLVKDTEAFF.

J is TRBJ2-7 and V is TRBV4-3; weak D call: TRBD2 (6 bases). Looked up from germline, CDR1 is LGHNA and CDR2 is YSLEER. The CDR3 loop spans 15 amino acids. Trimming left V 2 bases short and J 0 bases short, with 11 bases between. The CDR3 loop reads CASSQSLADSYEQYF. DNA for the CDR3: TGCGCCAGCAGCCAATCATTAGCGGACTCCTACGAGCAGTACTTC.

The rearrangement joins TRBV21-1 to TRBJ1-5; TRBD1 was called by the table and not checked on the DNA. TRBV21-1 is classified as a pseudogene. The CDR3 extends over 18 amino acids. DNA for the CDR3: TGTGCCAGCAGCAAAGGTTGGCAGGGGGCGGAAAGCAATCAGCCCCAGCATTTT. Protein: CASSKGWQGAESNQPQHF.

Only one count was recorded for this clone. V gene TRBV9 combines with J gene TRBJ2-4; D is unresolved. The CDR3 is made up of 15 amino acids. The V and J ends lost 0 bases and 2 bases respectively, with 9 bases between them. From germline, CDR1 is SGDLS and CDR2 YYNGEE. In DNA form, the CDR3 reads TGTGCCAGCAGCGTAGACGAGCGTCCCAAAAACATTCAGTACTTC. Its protein product is CASSVDERPKNIQYF.

The rearrangement uses TRBV30 and TRBJ1-5; D is perhaps TRBD1 (5 bases). The CDR3 length is 18 residues. The germline V gene encodes CDR1 GTSNPN and CDR2 SVGIG (reference sequence). V lost 0 bases to trimming and J lost 0 bases, with 18 bases between them. The CDR3: CAWSVGTDPKYSNQPQHF. The CDR3 DNA is TGTGCCTGGAGTGTCGGGACGGACCCTAAATATAGCAATCAGCCCCAGCATTTT.

The chain has TRBV28 and TRBJ1-2, with 9 positions matching TRBD1. The CDR3 consists of 14 residues. The V and J ends lost 7 bases and 2 bases, in that order; junction bases with no gene match: 5. The germline gives CDR1 MDHEN, CDR2 SYDVKM. Written as DNA, the CDR3 is TGTGCCAGCATATGGACAGGGGTGAACTATGGCTACACCTTC. This gives the protein CASIWTGVNYGYTF.

This clone was recorded once. The chain couples TRBV28 to TRBJ2-2; TRBD1 matches 8 bases. V dropped 7 bases and J dropped 7; count of bases not matched to a gene: 8. CDR3 size: 14 residues. Germline CDR1 is MDHEN and CDR2 is SYDVKM. As DNA, the CDR3 is TGTGCCAGCACCCCGGACAGGGCTGACGGGGAGCTGTTTTTT. The encoded protein is CASTPDRADGELFF. The whole variable domain, remainder taken from reference TRBV28 and TRBJ2-2, is DVKVTQSSRYLVKRTGEKVFLECVQDMDHENMFWYRQDPGLGLRLIYFSYDVKMKEKGDIPEGYSVSREKKERFSLILESASTNQTSMYLCASTPDRADGELFFGEGSRLTVL.

The genes are TRBV2 and TRBJ1-2, with a weak D call TRBD1 (6 bases). Looked up from germline, CDR1 is SNHLY and CDR2 is FYNNEI. V was clipped by 7 bases and J by 7 bases, with 13 bases between them. This CDR3 is 12 amino acids long. The CDR3 region has the DNA TGTGCCAGCATCTCAGGGGTTGGTGGCTACACCTTC. It is translated as CASISGVGGYTF.

Only one count was recorded for this clone. This rearrangement joins TRBV7-2 to TRBJ2-1; 12 nucleotides match TRBD2. J gave up 8 bases and V 7 bases, and 15 bases lay outside the gene matches. The CDR3 runs to 17 residues. Germline V lookup: CDR1 SGHTA, CDR2 FQGNSA. This CDR3 is CASTSTAASGRAYEQFF. The CDR3 nucleotides read TGTGCCAGCACCTCCACGGCGGCTAGCGGGAGGGCCTATGAGCAGTTCTTC.

This clone was counted a few times. This chain connects TRBV16 to TRBJ2-7; 7 nucleotides align to TRBD1. The V segment lost 3 bases and the J segment 6 bases; nucleotides outside the gene matches: 5. This CDR3 is 13 amino acids long. The germline gives CDR1 KGHSY, CDR2 FQNENV. The CDR3 region has the DNA TGTGCCAGCAGCCAGTACCGGGACAGCGAGCAGTACTTC. This codes for CASSQYRDSEQYF.

The genes are TRBV5-4 and TRBJ2-7; tentatively, D is TRBD1 or TRBD2 (6 bases each). CDR1 is SGHNT, CDR2 YYREEE, per germline (reference sequence). This CDR3 contains 15 residues. V dropped 3 bases and J dropped 2 bases, with 15 bases sitting between them. The CDR3 DNA follows: TGTGCCAGCAGCTCCGAGGGGGGACTTACCTACGAGCAGTACTTC. This gives the protein CASSSEGGLTYEQYF.

V usage is TRBV5-6 and J usage is TRBJ2-3; 12 nucleotides align to TRBD2. From germline, CDR1 is SGHDT and CDR2 YYEEEE. The V and J ends lost 4 bases and 6 bases, in that order; junction bases with no gene match: 9. The CDR3 is 16 residues long. The CDR3 region is CASSRTSGRLVDTQYF. CDR3 bases: TGTGCCAGCAGCCGCACTAGCGGGAGGTTGGTGGATACGCAGTATTTT.

On this clone: This same CDR3 is encoded by further DNA sequences in the sample. The chain is built from TRBV30 and TRBJ1-3; D is uncertain. CDR1 and CDR2 (germline): GTSNPN, SVGIG (reference sequence). Trimming took 1 base from V and 7 from J, leaving 5 bases between them. The CDR3 extends over 11 amino acids. As DNA, the CDR3 is TGTGCCTGGAGTGAGGAGAACACCATATATTTT. Translation: CAWSEENTIYF.

The chain carries TRBV28 and TRBJ2-7, with TRBD2 matching 9 bases. Germline V gene lookup returns CDR1 MDHEN and CDR2 SYDVKM. The CDR3 runs 14 residues. Losses at the gene ends were 2 bases for V and 3 bases for J; bases not matched to a gene: 2. The chain's CDR3 is CASSLAGGIYEQYF. CDR3 sequence (DNA): TGTGCCAGCAGTTTAGCGGGAGGGATCTACGAGCAGTACTTC.

The chain carries TRBV29-1 and TRBJ2-3; D uncertain. This CDR3 spans 15 amino acids. CDR1 is SQVTM, CDR2 ANQGSEA, per germline. The ends were cut back, 4 bases at V and 8 bases at J, with 22 bases in the middle. Written as DNA, the CDR3 is TGCAGCGTTGTCCTTCCGCTCGAGGCTAGTAGTACGCAGTATTTT. Translated, it gives CSVVLPLEASSTQYF.

The chain uses TRBV5-6 and TRBJ2-5; possibly TRBD1 or TRBD2 for D (6 bases each). CDR3 length: 16 amino acids. Trimming left V 0 bases short and J 5 bases short, with 17 bases between. CDR1 and CDR2 from the germline V gene are SGHDT and YYEEEE. CDR3 bases: TGTGCCAGCAGCTTGGGTAGGGGGGCGGGCATGGAGACCCAGTACTTC. As protein: CASSLGRGAGMETQYF.

DNA of the CDR3: TGTGCCATCAGCCCGGGACAGGGGGACTCCGGGACCCAGTACTTC. Translation gives CAISPGQGDSGTQYF. This chain links TRBV10-3 with TRBJ2-5, with 11 bases identical to TRBD1. V lost 6 bases and J lost 7; bases outside the gene matches: 10. CDR3 length: 15 residues. Looked up from germline, CDR1 is ENHRY and CDR2 is SYGVKD.